The clone carrying this T cell receptor (beta chain) was counted ten times or more. Its specificity is unknown. The data stem from a study of metastatic and nonmetastatic thyroid tumors. Thyroid surgery had not been preceded by any treatment in any patient. Between the trimmed V and J ends, which lost 7 bases and 1 base, there was a span of 15 bases. This CDR3 region has 15 residues. Per the germline V gene, CDR1 is SGHVS and CDR2 is FQNEAQ. Original processing methods: The distant-metastasis classifier for papillary thyroid cancer was built from CDR3 differences across clinicopathological groups. TCRdb re-called clones from the PCR reads using MiXCR. Here the V and J calls rest on TCRdb's processing, not on the authors' analysis. The sample shows tens of thousands of clones, approximately 19% of them seen only once. Study results and limitations: A significant increase in TCR beta diversity was reportedly seen in malignant thyroid tumors relative to benign nodules, in blood and tumor.

The chain uses TRBV7-8 and TRBJ2-3, with a possible D match to TRBD2 (6 bases). The source is a female donor with papillary thyroid cancer or a benign thyroid nodule (not recorded which). Some clones in this sample may be carry-over from other donors' samples. The sample comprised blood. The CDR3 here is CASIPGEPRTDTQYF. The CDR3 DNA is TGTGCCAGCATCCCGGGGGAACCCCGCACAGATACGCAGTATTTT.